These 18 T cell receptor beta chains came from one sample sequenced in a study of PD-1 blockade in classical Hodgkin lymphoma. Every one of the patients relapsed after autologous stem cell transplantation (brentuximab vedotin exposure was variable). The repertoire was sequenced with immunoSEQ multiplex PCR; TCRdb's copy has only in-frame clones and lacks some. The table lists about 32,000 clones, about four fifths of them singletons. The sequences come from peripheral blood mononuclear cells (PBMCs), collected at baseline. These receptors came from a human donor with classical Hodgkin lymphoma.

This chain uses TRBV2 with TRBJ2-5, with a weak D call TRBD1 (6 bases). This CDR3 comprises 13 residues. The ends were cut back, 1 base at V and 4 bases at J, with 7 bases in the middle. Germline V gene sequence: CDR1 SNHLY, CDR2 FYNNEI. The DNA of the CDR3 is TGTGCCAGCAGTGAAGACAGGGTAGAGACCCAGTACTTC. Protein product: CASSEDRVETQYF.

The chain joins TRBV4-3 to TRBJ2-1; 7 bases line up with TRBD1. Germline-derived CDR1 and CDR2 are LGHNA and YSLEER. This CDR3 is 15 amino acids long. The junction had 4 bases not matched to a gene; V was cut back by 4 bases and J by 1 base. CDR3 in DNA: TGCGCCAGCAGCCTAGGGACAGATTCCTACAATGAGCAGTTCTTC. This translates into CASSLGTDSYNEQFF.

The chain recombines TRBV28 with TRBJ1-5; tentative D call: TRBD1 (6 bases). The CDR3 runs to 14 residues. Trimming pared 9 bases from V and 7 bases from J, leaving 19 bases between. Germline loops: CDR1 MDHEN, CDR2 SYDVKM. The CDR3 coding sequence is TGTGCCAGTTTCCGGGACACAGAGGGCCAGCCCCAGCATTTT. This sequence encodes CASFRDTEGQPQHF.

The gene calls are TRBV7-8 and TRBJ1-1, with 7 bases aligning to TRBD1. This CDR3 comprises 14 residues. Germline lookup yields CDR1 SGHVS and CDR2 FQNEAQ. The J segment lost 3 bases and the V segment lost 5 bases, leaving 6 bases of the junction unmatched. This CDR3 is CASSPRQGDTEAFF. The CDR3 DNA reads TGTGCCAGCAGCCCCAGACAGGGCGACACTGAAGCTTTCTTT.

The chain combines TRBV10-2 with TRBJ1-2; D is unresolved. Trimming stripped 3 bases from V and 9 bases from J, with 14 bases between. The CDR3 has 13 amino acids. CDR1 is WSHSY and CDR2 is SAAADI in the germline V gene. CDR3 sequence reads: CASSERKEGSYTF. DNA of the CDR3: TGCGCCAGCAGTGAACGAAAGGAGGGAAGCTACACCTTC.

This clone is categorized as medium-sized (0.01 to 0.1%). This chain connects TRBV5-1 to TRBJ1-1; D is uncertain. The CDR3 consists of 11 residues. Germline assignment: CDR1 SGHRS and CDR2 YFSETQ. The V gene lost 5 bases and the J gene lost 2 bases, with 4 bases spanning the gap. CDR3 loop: CASRANTEAFF. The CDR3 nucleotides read TGCGCCAGCAGGGCTAACACTGAAGCTTTCTTT.

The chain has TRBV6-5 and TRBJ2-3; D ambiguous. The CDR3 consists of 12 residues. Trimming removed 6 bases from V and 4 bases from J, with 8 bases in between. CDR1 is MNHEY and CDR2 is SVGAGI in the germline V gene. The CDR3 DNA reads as TGTGCCAGCAGCCCCGACGCAGATACGCAGTATTTT. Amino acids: CASSPDADTQYF.

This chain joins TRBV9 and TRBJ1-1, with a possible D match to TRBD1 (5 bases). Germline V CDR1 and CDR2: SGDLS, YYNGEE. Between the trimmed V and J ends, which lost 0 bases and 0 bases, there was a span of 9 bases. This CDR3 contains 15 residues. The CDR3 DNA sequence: TGTGCCAGCAGCGTAGGGGGGGTCTTGAACACTGAAGCTTTCTTT. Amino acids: CASSVGGVLNTEAFF.

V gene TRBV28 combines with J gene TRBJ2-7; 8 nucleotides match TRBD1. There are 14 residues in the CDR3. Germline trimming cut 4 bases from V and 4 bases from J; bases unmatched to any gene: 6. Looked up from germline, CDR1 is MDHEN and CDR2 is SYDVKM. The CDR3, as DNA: TGTGCCAGCAGTTCCGGGACAGGCCTTTACGAGCAGTACTTC. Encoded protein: CASSSGTGLYEQYF.

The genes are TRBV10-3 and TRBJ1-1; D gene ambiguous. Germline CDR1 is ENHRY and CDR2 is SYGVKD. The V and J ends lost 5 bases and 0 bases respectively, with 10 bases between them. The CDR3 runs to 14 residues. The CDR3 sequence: CAISHGLMNTEAFF. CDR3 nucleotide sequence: TGTGCCATCAGTCACGGGCTTATGAACACTGAAGCTTTCTTT.

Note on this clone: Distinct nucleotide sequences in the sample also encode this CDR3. The CDR3 region is CASSVGGSGANVLTF. The CDR3 DNA sequence: TGTGCCAGCAGCGTTGGTGGATCTGGGGCCAACGTCCTGACTTTC. This sequence joins TRBV9 and TRBJ2-6; no firm D call. The length of the CDR3 is 15 residues. CDR1 SGDLS and CDR2 YYNGEE come from the germline V gene. Trimming stripped 2 bases from V and 1 base from J, with 7 bases between.

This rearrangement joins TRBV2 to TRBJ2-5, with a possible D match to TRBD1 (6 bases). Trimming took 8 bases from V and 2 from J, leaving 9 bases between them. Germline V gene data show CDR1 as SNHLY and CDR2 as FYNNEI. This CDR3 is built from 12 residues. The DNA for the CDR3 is TGTGCCAGCGGAACAGGGCAAGAGACCCAGTACTTC. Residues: CASGTGQETQYF.

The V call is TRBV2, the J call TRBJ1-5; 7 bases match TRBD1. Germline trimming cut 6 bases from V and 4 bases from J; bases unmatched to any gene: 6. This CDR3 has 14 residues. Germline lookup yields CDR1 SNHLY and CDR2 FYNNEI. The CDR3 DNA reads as TGTGCCAGCAGCAGTGGGACAGATAATCAGCCCCAGCATTTT. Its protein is CASSSGTDNQPQHF.

CDR3 residues: CASSPDRGLYEQYF. The CDR3 nucleotides are TGTGCCAGCAGCCCTGACAGGGGGCTCTACGAGCAGTACTTC. This sequence joins TRBV27 and TRBJ2-7, with 10 bases aligning to TRBD1. This CDR3 comprises 14 residues. The V segment lost 6 bases and the J segment 3 bases; nucleotides outside the gene matches: 5. From germline, CDR1 is MNHEY and CDR2 SMNVEV (reference sequence).

CDR3 region: CASSQDVGGFSEKLFF. CDR3 nucleotide sequence: TGCGCCAGCAGCCAAGATGTGGGAGGGTTCAGTGAAAAACTGTTTTTT. The chain links TRBV4-3 to TRBJ1-4; D is uncertain. Germline CDR1 reads LGHNA; CDR2 reads YSLEER. The length of the CDR3 is 16 residues. Trimming removed 0 bases from V and 7 bases from J, with 15 bases in between.

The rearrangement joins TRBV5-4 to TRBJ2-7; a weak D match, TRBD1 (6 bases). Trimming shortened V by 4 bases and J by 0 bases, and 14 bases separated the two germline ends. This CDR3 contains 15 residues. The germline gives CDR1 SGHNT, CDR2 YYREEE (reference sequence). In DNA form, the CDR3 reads TGTGCCAGCAGCCTGAACCGGGACACCTCCTACGAGCAGTACTTC. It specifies CASSLNRDTSYEQYF.

The CDR3 here is CASLGLQRHKYEQYF. CDR3 DNA: TGTGCCAGCCTCGGCCTACAGAGACATAAATACGAGCAGTACTTC. V usage is TRBV2 and J usage is TRBJ2-7; D is uncertain. The CDR3 has 15 residues. CDR1 is SNHLY and CDR2 is FYNNEI in the germline V gene. V lost 8 bases and J 4 bases, leaving 21 bases between the germline ends.

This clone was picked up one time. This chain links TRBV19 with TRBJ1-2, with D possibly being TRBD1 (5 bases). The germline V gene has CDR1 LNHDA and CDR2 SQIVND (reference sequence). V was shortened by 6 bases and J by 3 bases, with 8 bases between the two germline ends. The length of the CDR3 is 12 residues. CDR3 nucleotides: TGTGCCAGTAGAAGGGGCGACTATGGCTACACCTTC. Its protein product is CASRRGDYGYTF.